This TCR beta chain was documented in a study of blood T cell repertoires in COVID-19 (dated by TCRdb to the early 2020s). About the investigation overall: Samples from collaborators originated in the United States, Italy and Spain and spanned both the acute and convalescent phases of COVID-19. Deeply sampled blood TCRbeta repertoires from subjects exposed to, actively infected with, or recovered from COVID-19 were included in the dataset. Samples were obtained from the ongoing ImmuneRACE study (first 160 participants) and from over 1,000 subjects provided by 6 global collaborators. A freely available public database, intended as a resource for researchers studying the immune response to SARS-CoV-2, is where the repertoires were released. Where HLA class I and class II types were available, the types were taken from metadata supplied by the sample provider, not from assay-based typing. The sample metadata nearly always contained a de-identified subject ID, COVID-19 status, age in years and sex. The material from the prospective study consisted of cDNA or gDNA derived from T cells, B-cell-depleted T cells, or PBMCs. What the study reported, not specific to this receptor: The quantity of clinical and demographic metadata differed by source and by participant and was supplied without curation.

The V and J ends are trimmed by 1 base and 4 bases, leaving 8 bases between them. The CDR3 spans 13 residues, from the cysteine through the phenylalanine. Of all the DNA, just the CDR3 is kept, 39 bases in frame from base 1. For CDR1 and CDR2, the germline V gene lists SQVTM and ANQGSEA. TCRbeta CDR3 regions were amplified from genomic DNA by means of the immunoSEQ Assay, a bias-controlled multiplex PCR. The authors' pipeline ran thus. Nucleated cell counts per sample were estimated from amplification of reference gene primers within the assay. To quantify the absolute abundance of each unique TCRbeta CDR3 rearrangement, sequence reads were collapsed and filtered. For each sample, productive Simpson clonality was calculated by taking the square root of Simpson's diversity index across productive rearrangements. The source is immuneACCESS, and TCRdb retained only in-frame sequences with V and J called. Part of the clones is not carried over; for the studies checked, unresolved V genes explain less than half of this, and the remainder is unexplained. V and J calls and clone size are copied from that table; D and trimming were computed from the DNA. This sample gives roughly 220,000 clones in total; roughly 81% of them show up just once. Clones ranked in the top ten supply 7.5% of the sample.

One collaborating source in Seattle enrolled patients during active infection and followed them longitudinally through the course of disease. Each collaborating institution followed its own protocols to collect whole blood in K2EDTA tubes. For TCRbeta analysis, collaborator samples were shipped as frozen whole blood, as isolated PBMCs, or as DNA extracted from either sample type. Points on this clone: Its antigen is currently not known. Base qualities are missing; no much larger clone stands one base away.

The TCR was taken from a woman at least 80 years old with COVID-19, enrolled during active disease. Sequenced sample: peripheral blood. This receptor chain uses TRBV29-1 and TRBJ2-1; confidence is insufficient to name the D gene. The nucleotides are TGCAGCGTTGAAGGACATGGGTACAATGAGCAGTTCTTC. Translated, this gives CSVEGHGYNEQFF.